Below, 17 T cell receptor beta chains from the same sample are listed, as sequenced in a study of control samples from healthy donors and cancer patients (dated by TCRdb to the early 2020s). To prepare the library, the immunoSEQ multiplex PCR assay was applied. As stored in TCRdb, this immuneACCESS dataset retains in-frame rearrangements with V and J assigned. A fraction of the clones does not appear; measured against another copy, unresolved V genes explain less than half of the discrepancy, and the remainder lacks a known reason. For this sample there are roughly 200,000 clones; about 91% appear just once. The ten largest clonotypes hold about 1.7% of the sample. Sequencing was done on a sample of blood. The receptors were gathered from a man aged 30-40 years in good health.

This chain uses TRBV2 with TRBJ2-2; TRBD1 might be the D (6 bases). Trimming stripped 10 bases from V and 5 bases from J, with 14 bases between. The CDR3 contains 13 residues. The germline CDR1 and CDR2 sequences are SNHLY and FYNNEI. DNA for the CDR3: TGTGCCACTAAAAACCAGGGGACCGGGGAGCTGTTTTTT. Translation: CATKNQGTGELFF.

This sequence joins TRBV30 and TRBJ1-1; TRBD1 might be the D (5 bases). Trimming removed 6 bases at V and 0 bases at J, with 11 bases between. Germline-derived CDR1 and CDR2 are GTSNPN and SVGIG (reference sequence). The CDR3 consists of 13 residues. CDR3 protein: CACTRGVNTEAFF. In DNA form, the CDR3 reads TGTGCCTGCACAAGAGGGGTGAACACTGAAGCTTTCTTT.

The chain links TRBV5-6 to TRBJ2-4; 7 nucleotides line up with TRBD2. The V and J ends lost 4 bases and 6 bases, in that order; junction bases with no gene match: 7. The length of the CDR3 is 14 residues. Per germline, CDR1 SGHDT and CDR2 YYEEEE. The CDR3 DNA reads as TGTGCCAGCAGCCCTGAGCGGGGTGGAAACATTCAGTACTTC. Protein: CASSPERGGNIQYF.

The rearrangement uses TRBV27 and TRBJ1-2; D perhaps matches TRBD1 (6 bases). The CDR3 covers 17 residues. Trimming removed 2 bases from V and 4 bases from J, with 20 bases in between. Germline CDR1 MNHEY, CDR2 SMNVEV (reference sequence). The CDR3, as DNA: TGTGCCAGCAGTTTACAGGTGTCGGGGGGCGCGGGCTATGGCTACACCTTC. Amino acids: CASSLQVSGGAGYGYTF.

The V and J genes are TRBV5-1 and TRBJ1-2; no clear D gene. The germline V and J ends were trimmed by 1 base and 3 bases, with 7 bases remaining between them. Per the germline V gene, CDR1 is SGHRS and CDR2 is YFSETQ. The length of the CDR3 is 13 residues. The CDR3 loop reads CASSLNRDYGYTF. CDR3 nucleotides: TGCGCCAGCAGCTTGAACCGAGACTATGGCTACACCTTC. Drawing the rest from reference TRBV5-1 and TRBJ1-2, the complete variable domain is KAGVTQTPRYLIKTRGQQVTLSCSPISGHRSVSWYQQTPGQGLQFLFEYFSETQRNKGNFPGRFSGRQFSNSRSEMNVSTLELGDSALYLCASSLNRDYGYTFGSGTRLTVV.

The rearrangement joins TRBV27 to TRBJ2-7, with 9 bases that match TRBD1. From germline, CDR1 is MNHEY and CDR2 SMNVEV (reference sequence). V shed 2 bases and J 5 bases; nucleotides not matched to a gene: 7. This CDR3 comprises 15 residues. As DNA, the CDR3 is TGTGCCAGCAGTTTACGCGGACAGGGGCAGGACGAGCAGTACTTC. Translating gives CASSLRGQGQDEQYF.

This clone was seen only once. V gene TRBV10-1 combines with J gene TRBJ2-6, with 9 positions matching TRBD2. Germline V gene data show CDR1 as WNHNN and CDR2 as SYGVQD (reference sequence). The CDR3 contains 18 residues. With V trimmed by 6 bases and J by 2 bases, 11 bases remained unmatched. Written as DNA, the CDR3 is TGCGCCAGCAGCCCCGGGGCGGGGGGGCCCCCTGGGGCCAACGTCCTGACTTTC. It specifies CASSPGAGGPPGANVLTF.

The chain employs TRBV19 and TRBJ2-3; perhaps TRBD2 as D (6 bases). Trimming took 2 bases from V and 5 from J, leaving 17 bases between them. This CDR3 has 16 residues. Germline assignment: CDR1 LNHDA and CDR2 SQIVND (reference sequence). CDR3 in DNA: TGTGCCAGTAGTATACGAAGACCGGGGGTTAGAGATACGCAGTATTTT. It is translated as CASSIRRPGVRDTQYF.

Here the CDR3 reads CASSFGQGKSPLHF. The CDR3 nucleotides are TGTGCCAGCAGCTTCGGACAGGGTAAATCACCCCTCCACTTT. This sequence joins TRBV11-2 and TRBJ1-6; 8 bases agree with TRBD1. V trimming: 3 bases; J trimming: 10 bases; junction bases outside the gene matches: 5. The CDR3 has 14 residues. Germline V gene sequence: CDR1 SGHAT, CDR2 FQNNGV.

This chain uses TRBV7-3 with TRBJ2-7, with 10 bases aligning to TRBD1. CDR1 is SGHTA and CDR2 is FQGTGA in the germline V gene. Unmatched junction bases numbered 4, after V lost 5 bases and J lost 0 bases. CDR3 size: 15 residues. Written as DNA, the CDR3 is TGTGCCAGCAGCCGGGGACAGGGGAGCTCCTACGAGCAGTACTTC. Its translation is CASSRGQGSSYEQYF. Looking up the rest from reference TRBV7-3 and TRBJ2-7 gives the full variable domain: GAGVSQTPSNKVTEKGKYVELRCDPISGHTALYWYRQSLGQGPEFLIYFQGTGAADDSGLPNDRFFAVRPEGSVSTLKIQRTERGDSAVYLCASSRGQGSSYEQYFGPGTRLTVT.

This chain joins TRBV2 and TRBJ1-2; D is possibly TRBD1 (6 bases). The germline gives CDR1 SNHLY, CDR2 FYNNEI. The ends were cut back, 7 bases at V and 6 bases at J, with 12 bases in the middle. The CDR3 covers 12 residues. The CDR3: CASIPDSNGYTF. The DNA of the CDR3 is TGTGCCAGCATCCCGGACAGTAATGGCTACACCTTC.

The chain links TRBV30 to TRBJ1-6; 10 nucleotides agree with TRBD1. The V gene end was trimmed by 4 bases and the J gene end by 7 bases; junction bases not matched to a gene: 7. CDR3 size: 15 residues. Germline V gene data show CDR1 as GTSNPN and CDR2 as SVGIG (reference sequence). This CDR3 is CAWKIGQGGNSPLHF. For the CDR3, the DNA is TGTGCCTGGAAGATCGGACAGGGGGGAAATTCACCCCTCCACTTT. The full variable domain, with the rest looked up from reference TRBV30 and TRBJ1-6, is SQTIHQWPATLVQPVGSPLSLECTVEGTSNPNLYWYRQAAGRGLQLLFYSVGIGQISSEVPQNLSASRPQDRQFILSSKKLLLSDSGFYLCAWKIGQGGNSPLHFGNGTRLTVT.

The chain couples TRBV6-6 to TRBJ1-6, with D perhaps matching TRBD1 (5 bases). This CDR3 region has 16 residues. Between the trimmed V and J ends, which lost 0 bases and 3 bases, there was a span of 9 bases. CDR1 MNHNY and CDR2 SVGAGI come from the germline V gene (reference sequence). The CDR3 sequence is CASSYSQGLYNSPLHF. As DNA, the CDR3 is TGTGCCAGCAGTTACTCGCAGGGACTCTATAATTCACCCCTCCACTTT.

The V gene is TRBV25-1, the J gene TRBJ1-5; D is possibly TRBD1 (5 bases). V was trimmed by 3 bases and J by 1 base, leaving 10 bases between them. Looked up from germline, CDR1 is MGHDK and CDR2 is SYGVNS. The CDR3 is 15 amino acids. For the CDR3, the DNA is TGTGCCAGCAGTGAGGCAGGGCCCAGCAATCAGCCCCAGCATTTT. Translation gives CASSEAGPSNQPQHF.

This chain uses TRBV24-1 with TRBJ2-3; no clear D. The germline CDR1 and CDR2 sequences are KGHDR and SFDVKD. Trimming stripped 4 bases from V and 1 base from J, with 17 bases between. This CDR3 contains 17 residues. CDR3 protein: CATSDLPTNSRTDTQYF. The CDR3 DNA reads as TGTGCCACCAGTGACCTGCCTACTAACAGCCGCACAGATACGCAGTATTTT.

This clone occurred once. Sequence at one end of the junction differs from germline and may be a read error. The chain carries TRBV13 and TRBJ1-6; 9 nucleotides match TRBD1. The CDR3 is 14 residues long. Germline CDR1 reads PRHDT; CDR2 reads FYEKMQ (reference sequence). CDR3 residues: CASSLGQGRTPLHF. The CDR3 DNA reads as TGTGCCAGCAGCCTAGGACAGGGGAGGACACCCCTCCACTTT.

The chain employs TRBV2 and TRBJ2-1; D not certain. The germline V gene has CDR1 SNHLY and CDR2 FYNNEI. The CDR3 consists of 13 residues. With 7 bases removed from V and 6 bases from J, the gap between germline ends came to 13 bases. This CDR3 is CASNDSPANEQFF. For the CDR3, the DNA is TGTGCCAGCAACGACTCGCCTGCCAATGAGCAGTTCTTC. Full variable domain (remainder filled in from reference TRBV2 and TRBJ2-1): EPEVTQTPSHQVTQMGQEVILRCVPISNHLYFYWYRQILGQKVEFLVSFYNNEISEKSEIFDDQFSVERPDGSNFTLKIRSTKLEDSAMYFCASNDSPANEQFFGPGTRLTVL.